This T cell receptor beta chain was found in a study of shared clonotypes between healthy human individuals. Trimming pared 5 bases from V and 5 bases from J, leaving 10 bases between. CDR3 length equals 12 residues. Per the germline V gene, CDR1 is SNHLY and CDR2 is FYNNEI. Points on this clone: Its antigen is unknown.

Only in-frame clones appear in the TCRdb table, and some are missing; sequencing was by immunoSEQ multiplex PCR. This table holds approximately 2.3 million clones, more than 85% found once. Nashville, Tennessee was home to all donors, who were Caucasian adults. Findings and limits, study-wide: Non-shared clonotypes showed lower generation probabilities than clonotypes common to all four donors. Clonotypes that were shared across a handful of donors made up about 4.5% of naive CD4 clonotypes.

This TCR derives from a man between 18 and 35 years old in good health. Some clones in this sample may be carry-over from other donors' samples. J is TRBJ2-7 and V is TRBV2; the D is unclear. The sample consisted of naive CD4+ T cells from PBMCs. The sample's subset: CD45RA+ positively selected. The CDR3 nucleotides are TGTGCCAGCAGTCGAGATCCCCACGAGCAGTACTTC. Translated, it gives CASSRDPHEQYF.